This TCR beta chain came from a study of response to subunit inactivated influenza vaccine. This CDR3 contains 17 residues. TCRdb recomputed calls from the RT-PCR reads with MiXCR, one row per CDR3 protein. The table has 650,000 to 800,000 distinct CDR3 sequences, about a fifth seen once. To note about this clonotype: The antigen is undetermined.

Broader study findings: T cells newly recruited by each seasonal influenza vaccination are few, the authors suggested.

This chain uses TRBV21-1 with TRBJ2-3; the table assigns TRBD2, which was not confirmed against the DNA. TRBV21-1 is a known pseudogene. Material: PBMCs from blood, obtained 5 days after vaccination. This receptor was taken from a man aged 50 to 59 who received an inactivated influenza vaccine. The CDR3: CASSKVSTAGGPYTQYF. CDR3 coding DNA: TGTGCCAGCAGCAAAGTCTCTACAGCGGGAGGGCCATATACGCAGTATTTT.